This T cell receptor (beta chain) was sequenced in a study of vaccination and CD4 T cells after COVID-19. Across the study: The stimulating agents, overlapping spike peptides, came from SARS-CoV-2, HCoV-NL63, HCoV-OC43 and HCoV-229E. Study results and limitations: It was observed that, in convalescent patients, a median about 90% of reactive clones arose only post-vaccination.

Treatment here: approximately 10-day PBMC culture with coronavirus spike peptide pools or control peptides (ViraFEST assay). Prior to the COVID-19 pandemic (2011-2018), the unexposed donor's CD4+ T cells were collected. ViraFEST used peptide pools to expand antigen-specific T cells, then sequenced TCRs. If enough cells were available, CD4+ T cells from unexposed donors were probed with SARS-CoV-2 S/N and four cold-coronavirus spikes. This clonotype was seen only a few times. Its antigen is not identified. Once obtained from cultured CD4+ T cells, the DNA was sequenced using the Oncomine TCR Beta short-read assay. TCRdb fed the PCR reads into MiXCR, producing one record per CDR3 protein. The sample includes about 4,500 distinct CDR3 sequences, 63% of them seen just once. Trimming pared 2 bases from V and 2 bases from J, leaving 9 bases between. The CDR3 totals 14 residues. CDR1 and CDR2 from the germline V gene are SGHTA and FQGNSA.

This TCR derives from a human donor in good health. The chain uses TRBV7-2 and TRBJ1-1; D may be TRBD1 (6 bases). Input material: CD4+ T cells from blood, cultured in vitro. The CDR3 bases are TGTGCCAGCAGCTTACGGACAGCTAACACTGAAGCTTTCTTT. Translating gives CASSLRTANTEAFF.